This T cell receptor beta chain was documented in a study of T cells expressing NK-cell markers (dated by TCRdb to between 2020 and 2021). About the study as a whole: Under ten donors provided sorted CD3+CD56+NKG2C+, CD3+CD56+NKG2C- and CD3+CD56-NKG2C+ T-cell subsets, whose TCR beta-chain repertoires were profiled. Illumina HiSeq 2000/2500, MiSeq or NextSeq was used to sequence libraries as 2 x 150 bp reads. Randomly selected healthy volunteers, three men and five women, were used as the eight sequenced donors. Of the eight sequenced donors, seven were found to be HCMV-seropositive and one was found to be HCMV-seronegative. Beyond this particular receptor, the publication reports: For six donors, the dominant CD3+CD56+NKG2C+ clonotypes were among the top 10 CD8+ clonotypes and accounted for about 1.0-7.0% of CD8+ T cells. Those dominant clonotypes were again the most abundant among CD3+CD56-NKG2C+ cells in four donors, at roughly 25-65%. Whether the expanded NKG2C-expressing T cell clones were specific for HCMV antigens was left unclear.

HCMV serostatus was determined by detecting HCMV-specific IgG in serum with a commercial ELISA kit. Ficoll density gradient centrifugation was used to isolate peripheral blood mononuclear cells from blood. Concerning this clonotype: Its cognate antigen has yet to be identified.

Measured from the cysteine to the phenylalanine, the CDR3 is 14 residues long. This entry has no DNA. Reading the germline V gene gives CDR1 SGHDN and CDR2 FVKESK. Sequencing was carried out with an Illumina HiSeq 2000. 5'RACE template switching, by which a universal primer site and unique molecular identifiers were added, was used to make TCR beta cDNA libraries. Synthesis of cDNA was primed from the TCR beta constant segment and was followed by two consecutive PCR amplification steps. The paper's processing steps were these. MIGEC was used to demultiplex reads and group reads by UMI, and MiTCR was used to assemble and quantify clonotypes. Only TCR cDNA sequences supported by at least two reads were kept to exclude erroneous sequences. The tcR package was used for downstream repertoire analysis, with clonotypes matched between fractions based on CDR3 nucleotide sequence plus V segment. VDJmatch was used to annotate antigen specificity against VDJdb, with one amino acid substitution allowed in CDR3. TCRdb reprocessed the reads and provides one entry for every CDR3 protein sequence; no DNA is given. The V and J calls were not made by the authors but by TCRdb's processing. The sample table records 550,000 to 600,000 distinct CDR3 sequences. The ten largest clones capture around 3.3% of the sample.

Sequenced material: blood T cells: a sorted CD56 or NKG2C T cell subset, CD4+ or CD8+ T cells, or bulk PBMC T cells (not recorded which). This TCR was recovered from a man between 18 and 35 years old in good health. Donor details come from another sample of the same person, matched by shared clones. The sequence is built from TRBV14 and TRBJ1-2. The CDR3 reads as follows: CASSQVCRFYGYTF.